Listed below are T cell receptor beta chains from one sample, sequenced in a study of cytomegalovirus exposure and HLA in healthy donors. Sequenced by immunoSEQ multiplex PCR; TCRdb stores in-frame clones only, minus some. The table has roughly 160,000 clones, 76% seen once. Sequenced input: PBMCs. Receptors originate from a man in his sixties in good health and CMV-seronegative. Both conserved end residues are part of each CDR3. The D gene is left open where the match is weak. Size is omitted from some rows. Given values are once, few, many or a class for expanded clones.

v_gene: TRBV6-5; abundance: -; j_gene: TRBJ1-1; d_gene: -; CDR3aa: CATFRGMGSTTEAFF; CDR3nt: TGTGCCACCTTCCGGGGGATGGGATCAACCACTGAAGCTTTCTTT
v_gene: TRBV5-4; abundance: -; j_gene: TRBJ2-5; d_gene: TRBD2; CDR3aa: CASSLTGLAGETQYF; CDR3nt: TGTGCCAGCAGCTTGACGGGACTAGCGGGGGAGACCCAGTACTTC
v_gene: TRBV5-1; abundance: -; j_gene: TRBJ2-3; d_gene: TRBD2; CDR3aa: CASSVLLAGRDTQYF; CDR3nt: TGCGCCAGCAGCGTTTTACTAGCGGGAAGGGATACGCAGTATTTT
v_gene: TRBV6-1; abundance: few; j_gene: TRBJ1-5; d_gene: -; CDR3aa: CASSQTGPNQPQHF; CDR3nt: TGTGCCAGCAGTCAAACAGGGCCCAATCAGCCCCAGCATTTT
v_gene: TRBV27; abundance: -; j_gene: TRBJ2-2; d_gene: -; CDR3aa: CANSFGGGTGELFF; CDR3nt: TGTGCCAACAGTTTCGGGGGTGGCACCGGGGAGCTGTTTTTT
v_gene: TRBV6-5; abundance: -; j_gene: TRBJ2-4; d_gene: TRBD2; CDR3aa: CASSPGLALNIQYF; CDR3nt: TGTGCCAGCAGTCCGGGACTAGCTCTTAACATTCAGTACTTC
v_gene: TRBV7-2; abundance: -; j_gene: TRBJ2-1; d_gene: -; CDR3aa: CASSLARYNEQFF; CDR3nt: TGTGCCAGCAGCTTAGCCCGCTACAATGAGCAGTTCTTC
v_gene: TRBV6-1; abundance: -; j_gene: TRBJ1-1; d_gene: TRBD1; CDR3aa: CASRGQGWNTEAFF; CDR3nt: TGTGCCAGCAGGGGACAGGGTTGGAACACTGAAGCTTTCTTT
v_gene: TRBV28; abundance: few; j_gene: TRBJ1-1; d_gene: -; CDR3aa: CASSLYRENTEAFF; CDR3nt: TGTGCCAGCAGTTTATATCGGGAGAACACTGAAGCTTTCTTT
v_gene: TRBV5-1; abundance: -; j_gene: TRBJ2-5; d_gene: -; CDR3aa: CASSLGGQIKETQYF; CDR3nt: TGCGCCAGCAGCTTGGGAGGGCAGATCAAAGAGACCCAGTACTTC
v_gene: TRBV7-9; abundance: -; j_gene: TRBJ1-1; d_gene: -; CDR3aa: CSSSRTWTALTLVNTEAFF; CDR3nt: TGTTCCAGCAGCCGAACGTGGACAGCCCTGACGTTGGTGAACACTGAAGCTTTCTTT